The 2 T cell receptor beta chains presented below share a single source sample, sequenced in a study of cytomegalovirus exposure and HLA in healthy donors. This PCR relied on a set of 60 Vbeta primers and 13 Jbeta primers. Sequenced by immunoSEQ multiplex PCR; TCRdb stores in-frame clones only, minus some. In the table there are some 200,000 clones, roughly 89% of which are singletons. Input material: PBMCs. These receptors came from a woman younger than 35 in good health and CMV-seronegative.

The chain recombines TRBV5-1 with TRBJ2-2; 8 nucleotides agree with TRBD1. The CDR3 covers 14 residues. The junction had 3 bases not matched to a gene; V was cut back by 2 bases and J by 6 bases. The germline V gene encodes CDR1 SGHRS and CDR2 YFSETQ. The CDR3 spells CASSFTGGAGELFF. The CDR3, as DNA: TGCGCCAGCAGCTTCACAGGGGGTGCCGGGGAGCTGTTTTTT.

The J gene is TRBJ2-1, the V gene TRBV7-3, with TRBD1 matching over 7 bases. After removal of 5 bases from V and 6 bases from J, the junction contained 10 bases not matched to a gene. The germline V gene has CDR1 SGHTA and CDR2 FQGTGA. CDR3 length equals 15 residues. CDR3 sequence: CASSPLGGTANEQFF. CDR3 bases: TGTGCCAGCAGCCCGCTAGGGGGCACGGCCAATGAGCAGTTCTTC. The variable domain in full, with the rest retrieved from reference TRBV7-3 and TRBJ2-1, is GAGVSQTPSNKVTEKGKYVELRCDPISGHTALYWYRQSLGQGPEFLIYFQGTGAADDSGLPNDRFFAVRPEGSVSTLKIQRTERGDSAVYLCASSPLGGTANEQFFGPGTRLTVL.